This T cell receptor beta chain came from a study of cytomegalovirus exposure and HLA in healthy donors. Germline CDR1 and CDR2: SGHRS and YFSETQ. The CDR3 has 13 residues. V shed 5 bases and J shed 4 bases, with 12 bases lying between them. The PCR ran on 60 Vbeta and 13 Jbeta primers. Generated by immunoSEQ multiplex PCR, the TCRdb table keeps only in-frame clones and is missing some. The sample yields about 140,000 clones, approximately 78% seen once. Material: PBMCs. The chain recombines TRBV5-1 with TRBJ1-1; TRBD1 is a possible D gene (5 bases). The TCR originated in a female donor in good health and CMV-seronegative. In DNA, the CDR3 is TGCGCCAGCAGAATCGGGGGGGGCACTGAAGCTTTCTTT. As protein: CASRIGGGTEAFF.